A selection of T cell receptor beta chains follows, all from one sample in a study of shared T cell receptors in the human thymus. Here immunoSEQ multiplex PCR was the method, and the copy in TCRdb shows in-frame clones only, minus some. Of 630,000 or so clones in the sample, over 75% were seen once. Separately, the same data were catalogued under a study of human thymus T cells.

Sequences were obtained from thymocytes. These receptor sequences come from a boy under three years old with a congenital heart defect. Each CDR3 is given with its conserved first and last residue. A D gene is named only where the DNA matches it firmly. Clone sizes are given selectively: once, few, many, or a class where the clone is expanded.

j_gene: TRBJ1-3
d_gene: TRBD1
v_gene: TRBV11-2
abundance: NA
CDR3aa: CASSFRTGAGNTIYF
CDR3nt: TGTGCCAGCAGCTTTCGGACAGGGGCTGGAAACACCATATATTTT

j_gene: TRBJ1-1
d_gene: NA
v_gene: TRBV4-3
abundance: once
CDR3aa: CASSQDGEGVNTEAFF
CDR3nt: TGCGCCAGCAGCCAAGATGGCGAAGGGGTGAACACTGAAGCTTTCTTT

j_gene: TRBJ2-5
d_gene: NA
v_gene: TRBV9
abundance: NA
CDR3aa: CASSGTRTRVQETQYF
CDR3nt: TGTGCCAGCAGCGGAACAAGGACCAGGGTCCAAGAGACCCAGTACTTC

j_gene: TRBJ2-1
d_gene: TRBD2
v_gene: TRBV6-1
abundance: once
CDR3aa: CASSKVGLADYNEQFF
CDR3nt: TGTGCCAGCAGTAAAGTAGGACTAGCGGATTACAATGAGCAGTTCTTC

j_gene: TRBJ1-1
d_gene: NA
v_gene: TRBV6-5
abundance: once
CDR3aa: CASSSNWQGCTEAFF
CDR3nt: TGTGCCAGCAGTTCTAATTGGCAGGGGTGCACTGAAGCTTTCTTT

j_gene: TRBJ2-7
d_gene: NA
v_gene: TRBV11-2
abundance: once
CDR3aa: CASSFPRGASYEQYF
CDR3nt: TGTGCCAGCAGCTTTCCCAGGGGGGCTTCCTACGAGCAGTACTTC

j_gene: TRBJ2-5
d_gene: TRBD2
v_gene: TRBV28
abundance: NA
CDR3aa: CASSLRGQGPLSGAQETQYF
CDR3nt: TGTGCCAGCAGTTTAAGGGGTCAGGGCCCACTGAGCGGGGCTCAAGAGACCCAGTACTTC

j_gene: TRBJ1-1
d_gene: NA
v_gene: TRBV18
abundance: NA
CDR3aa: CASSPRLGRAVNTEAFF
CDR3nt: TGTGCCAGCTCACCACGTCTTGGCAGGGCGGTGAACACTGAAGCTTTCTTT

j_gene: TRBJ2-3
d_gene: TRBD2
v_gene: TRBV4-1
abundance: few
CDR3aa: CASSQVGRLAETDTQYF
CDR3nt: TGCGCCAGCAGCCAGGTGGGCCGACTAGCGGAGACAGATACGCAGTATTTT

j_gene: TRBJ2-7
d_gene: NA
v_gene: TRBV5-1
abundance: NA
CDR3aa: CASSWTSTGFTGSYEQYF
CDR3nt: TGCGCCAGCAGCTGGACAAGTACAGGGTTCACCGGAAGCTACGAGCAGTACTTC

j_gene: TRBJ1-6
d_gene: TRBD1
v_gene: TRBV14
abundance: once
CDR3aa: CASSQDLIRTGGNSPLHF
CDR3nt: TGTGCCAGCAGCCAAGATCTTATCCGGACAGGGGGAAATTCACCCCTCCACTTT

j_gene: TRBJ2-7
d_gene: NA
v_gene: TRBV10-3
abundance: NA
CDR3aa: CAIKASSGQIYEQYF
CDR3nt: TGTGCCATCAAAGCCTCGTCGGGACAAATCTACGAGCAGTACTTC

j_gene: TRBJ2-7
d_gene: TRBD1
v_gene: TRBV27
abundance: NA
CDR3aa: CASRLERGQGIYEQYF
CDR3nt: TGTGCCAGCAGGCTGGAGAGGGGACAGGGTATTTACGAGCAGTACTTC

j_gene: TRBJ1-4
d_gene: NA
v_gene: TRBV29-1
abundance: NA
CDR3aa: CSVEDLTGSSEKLFF
CDR3nt: TGCAGCGTTGAAGATCTTACAGGGTCGAGTGAAAAACTGTTTTTT

j_gene: TRBJ2-7
d_gene: TRBD2
v_gene: TRBV28
abundance: NA
CDR3aa: CASRVPSGGLYEQYF
CDR3nt: TGTGCCAGCAGGGTCCCTAGCGGAGGGCTCTACGAGCAGTACTTC

j_gene: TRBJ2-1
d_gene: TRBD2
v_gene: TRBV4-3
abundance: few
CDR3aa: CASSQDHGGGPVYNEQFF
CDR3nt: TGCGCCAGCAGCCAAGATCACGGGGGAGGGCCGGTGTACAATGAGCAGTTCTTC

j_gene: TRBJ2-1
d_gene: TRBD1
v_gene: TRBV28
abundance: NA
CDR3aa: CASSLRDRGRGEQFF
CDR3nt: TGTGCCAGCAGTTTAAGGGACAGGGGTCGCGGGGAGCAGTTCTTC

j_gene: TRBJ1-5
d_gene: NA
v_gene: TRBV5-1
abundance: few
CDR3aa: CASSLVRPAKGEGNQPQHF
CDR3nt: TGCGCCAGCAGCCTCGTTCGTCCGGCCAAGGGAGAAGGCAATCAGCCCCAGCATTTT

j_gene: TRBJ2-4
d_gene: NA
v_gene: TRBV7-2
abundance: NA
CDR3aa: CASSSTDLAKNIQYF
CDR3nt: TGTGCCAGCAGCTCCACTGATCTAGCCAAAAACATTCAGTACTTC

j_gene: TRBJ1-6
d_gene: TRBD1
v_gene: TRBV10-3
abundance: NA
CDR3aa: CAISEETGLDSPLHF
CDR3nt: TGTGCCATCAGTGAAGAGACAGGGCTCGATTCACCCCTCCACTTT

j_gene: TRBJ1-5
d_gene: TRBD1
v_gene: TRBV6-6
abundance: NA
CDR3aa: CASSYSQGATQPQHF
CDR3nt: TGTGCCAGCAGTTACTCCCAGGGGGCGACTCAGCCCCAGCATTTT

j_gene: TRBJ1-6
d_gene: NA
v_gene: TRBV19
abundance: NA
CDR3aa: CASSEEGSNSPLHF
CDR3nt: TGTGCCAGTAGCGAGGAGGGCAGTAATTCCCCCCTCCACTTT

j_gene: TRBJ1-5
d_gene: TRBD1
v_gene: TRBV10-3
abundance: once
CDR3aa: CAISPTGNQPQHF
CDR3nt: TGTGCCATCAGCCCGACAGGGAATCAGCCCCAGCATTTT

j_gene: TRBJ1-2
d_gene: TRBD1
v_gene: TRBV4-3
abundance: few
CDR3aa: CASSRRGITGGYTF
CDR3nt: TGCGCCAGCAGCCGCAGGGGGATTACTGGCGGCTACACCTTC

j_gene: TRBJ1-2
d_gene: NA
v_gene: TRBV2
abundance: NA
CDR3aa: CASRLSGPRTSRYGYTF
CDR3nt: TGTGCCAGCAGGTTAAGCGGGCCTCGAACTTCGCGGTATGGCTACACCTTC

j_gene: TRBJ2-1
d_gene: TRBD2
v_gene: TRBV7-2
abundance: NA
CDR3aa: CASSFGGDSSYNEQFF
CDR3nt: TGTGCCAGCAGCTTCGGGGGGGACTCTTCCTACAATGAGCAGTTCTTC

j_gene: TRBJ2-3
d_gene: TRBD1
v_gene: TRBV28
abundance: NA
CDR3aa: CASRRQGGSDTQYF
CDR3nt: TGTGCCAGCAGGAGACAGGGGGGCTCAGATACGCAGTATTTT